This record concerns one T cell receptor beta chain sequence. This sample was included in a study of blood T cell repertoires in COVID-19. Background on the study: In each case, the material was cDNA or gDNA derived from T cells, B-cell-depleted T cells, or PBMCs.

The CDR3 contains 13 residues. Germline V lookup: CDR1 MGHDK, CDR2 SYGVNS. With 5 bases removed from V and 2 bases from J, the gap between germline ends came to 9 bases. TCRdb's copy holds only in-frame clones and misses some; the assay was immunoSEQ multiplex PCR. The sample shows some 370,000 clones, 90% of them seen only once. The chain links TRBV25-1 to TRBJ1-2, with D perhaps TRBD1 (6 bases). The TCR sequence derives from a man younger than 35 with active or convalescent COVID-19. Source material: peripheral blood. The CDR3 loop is CASSLGQNYGYTF. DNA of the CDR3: TGTGCCAGCAGTTTGGGACAAAACTATGGCTACACCTTC.